The T cell receptor beta chain described here comes from a study of T cells in Graves' hyperthyroidism and ophthalmopathy. Background on the study: Peripheral blood collection took place at initial diagnosis, before any treatment.

Amplified TCR beta CDR3 regions derived from RNA transcripts. When the TCR CDR3 underwent first-round RT-PCR, the HTBI primer set was used. TCRdb fed the multiplex PCR reads into MiXCR, producing one record per CDR3 protein. The sample shows around 260,000 distinct CDR3 sequences, less than 30% of them seen only once. CDR3 size: 12 residues. V shed 9 bases and J shed 5 bases, with 13 bases lying between them. CDR1 and CDR2 from the germline V gene are MNHNS and SASEGT. The diagnoses drew upon clinical symptoms, serum thyroxine and TRAb, thyroid ultrasound and orbital computed tomography. Predating any ophthalmopathy symptoms, the blood sample was taken at first hyperthyroidism diagnosis. A remark on this clonotype: Its antigen is currently unknown.

Findings of the study overall: With a median lead of about 6.9 months before onset, the model predicted ophthalmopathy.

Sequencing input: blood. The chain employs TRBV6-1 and TRBJ1-2; D may be TRBD1 (5 bases). The TCR was taken from a man aged 35 to 55 with Graves' hyperthyroidism that later progressed to Graves' ophthalmopathy. CDR3: CASSDSGYGYTF. In DNA, the CDR3 is TGTGCCAGTTCTGACAGTGGTTATGGCTACACCTTC.